Many counts were recorded for the clone carrying this T cell receptor (beta chain). Its antigen is undetermined. TCR beta CDR3 region amplification was performed from RNA transcripts. Primed by the HTBI set, a first-round RT-PCR was run on the TCR CDR3. TCRdb fed the multiplex PCR reads into MiXCR, producing one record per CDR3 protein. The data show under 800,000 distinct CDR3 sequences, with 14% seen just once and roughly 10% held by the top ten. This sample was taken from a study of T cells in Graves' hyperthyroidism and ophthalmopathy. Looking at the study overall: The authors collected peripheral blood at initial diagnosis, before any treatment. The study, taken as a whole, reports: Separation of ophthalmopathy from stable hyperthyroidism was achieved by a 13 V-J model.

Orbital computed tomography and thyroid ultrasound, together with serum TRAb and thyroxine and clinical symptoms, were used for diagnoses. V was pared by 1 base and J by 4 bases, with 7 bases between. The CDR3 extends over 13 amino acids. Sequencing input: blood. V is TRBV12-3 or TRBV12-4 and J is TRBJ1-2; D is uncertain. The origin of this receptor is a young woman with Graves' hyperthyroidism. CDR3 amino acids: CASSLGGPYGYTF. CDR3 bases: TGTGCCAGCAGTTTAGGTGGCCCCTATGGCTACACCTTC.